Below are 26 T cell receptor beta chains sequenced from a single sample in a study of T cell responses to AZD1222 COVID-19 vaccine. Some clones are missing from TCRdb's copy, which holds only in-frame ones; the method was immunoSEQ multiplex PCR. The sample gives 150,000 to 200,000 clones, around 90% of which show up once; about 2.8% is in the top ten. Sequencing used peripheral blood, obtained on day 0 of AZD1222 vaccination. These receptors were collected from an adult in good health.

The V gene is TRBV5-1, the J gene TRBJ1-4; D unclear. The CDR3 contains 13 residues. The germline CDR1 and CDR2 sequences are SGHRS and YFSETQ. V was trimmed by 5 bases and J by 0 bases, leaving 5 bases between them. CDR3 nucleotides: TGCGCCAGCAGTATCACAACTAATGAAAAACTGTTTTTT. Translating gives CASSITTNEKLFF.

The CDR3, as DNA: TGCGCCAGCCTAGACCCACTAACAGACACAGATACGCAGTATTTT. Translation: CASLDPLTDTDTQYF. J is TRBJ2-3 and V is TRBV23-1, with D hard to call. TRBV23-1 counts as an open reading frame of uncertain function. V lost 8 bases to trimming and J lost 2 bases, with 17 bases between them. The CDR3 extends over 15 amino acids.

This clone is a singleton in its sample. This rearrangement joins TRBV6-5 to TRBJ2-1; 11 bases map to TRBD2. Germline trimming cut 8 bases from V and 7 bases from J; bases unmatched to any gene: 4. CDR1 and CDR2 (germline): MNHEY, SVGAGI. CDR3 length equals 13 residues. This chain's CDR3 is CASVAGGLNEQFF. CDR3 in DNA: TGTGCCAGCGTAGCGGGAGGGCTAAATGAGCAGTTCTTC.

The chain uses TRBV5-6 and TRBJ1-1; no firm D call. This CDR3 spans 15 amino acids. In germline, CDR1 is SGHDT, CDR2 YYEEEE. The V gene lost 5 bases and the J gene lost 0 bases, with 14 bases spanning the gap. CDR3 in DNA: TGTGCCAGCAGTGTCAGACTGGGAATGAACACTGAAGCTTTCTTT. It encodes CASSVRLGMNTEAFF.

This chain joins TRBV2 and TRBJ2-1; D is uncertain. V was cut by 2 bases and J by 16 bases, with 12 bases left in between. The germline CDR1 and CDR2 sequences are SNHLY and FYNNEI. CDR3 length: 11 amino acids. CDR3 protein: CASSEPQRPFF. The CDR3 nucleotides read TGTGCCAGCAGTGAACCCCAGCGCCCATTCTTC.

The chain links TRBV6-1 to TRBJ1-1; D possibly corresponds to TRBD1 (5 bases). CDR1 and CDR2 (germline): MNHNS, SASEGT. V lost 2 bases, J lost 8 bases, and 9 bases lay in between. The CDR3 is made up of 12 amino acids. DNA of the CDR3: TGTGCCAGCAGTGAACACCGGACAGAAGCTTTCTTT. This translates into CASSEHRTEAFF.

The chain recombines TRBV9 with TRBJ2-3, with D unresolved. V lost 0 bases, J lost 0 bases, and 14 bases lay in between. CDR1 is SGDLS, CDR2 YYNGEE, per germline. CDR3 length: 17 amino acids. The CDR3 region is CASSVVGSTSSTDTQYF. DNA of the CDR3: TGTGCCAGCAGCGTAGTTGGCAGCACCTCTAGCACAGATACGCAGTATTTT. The whole variable domain, remainder taken from reference TRBV9 and TRBJ2-3, is DSGVTQTPKHLITATGQRVTLRCSPRSGDLSVYWYQQSLDQGLQFLIQYYNGEERAKGNILERFSAQQFPDLHSELNLSSLELGDSALYFCASSVVGSTSSTDTQYFGPGTRLTVL.

The V and J genes are TRBV14 and TRBJ2-2; no reliable D call. Trimming removed 2 bases at V and 0 bases at J, with 13 bases between. Looked up from germline, CDR1 is SGHDN and CDR2 is FVKESK. The CDR3 totals 17 residues. For the CDR3, the DNA is TGTGCCAGCAGCCAACGAAGACCGATAGCGAACACCGGGGAGCTGTTTTTT. Translating gives CASSQRRPIANTGELFF.

V gene TRBV5-1 combines with J gene TRBJ1-1; 7 bases line up with TRBD1. In germline, CDR1 is SGHRS, CDR2 YFSETQ. CDR3 size: 14 residues. The trim removed 4 bases at V and 1 base at J, leaving 4 bases unmatched. CDR3 sequence (DNA): TGCGCCAGCAGCGACAGGGTAGGGAACACTGAAGCTTTCTTT. It translates to CASSDRVGNTEAFF.

The rearrangement joins TRBV7-8 to TRBJ2-7; TRBD1 or TRBD2 may be the D gene (5 bases each). Germline assignment: CDR1 SGHVS and CDR2 FQNEAQ. The CDR3 sequence is 17 residues long. The V end lost 1 base, the J end lost 0 bases, and 16 bases lay between the germline ends. The CDR3 protein is CASSLGPGTVSSYEQYF. CDR3 nucleotide sequence: TGTGCCAGCAGCTTAGGACCCGGGACGGTGAGCTCCTACGAGCAGTACTTC. Full variable domain (outside the CDR3, taken from reference TRBV7-8 and TRBJ2-7): GAGVSQSPRYKVAKRGQDVALRCDPISGHVSLFWYQQALGQGPEFLTYFQNEAQLDKSGLPSDRFFAERPEGSVSTLKIQRTQQEDSAVYLCASSLGPGTVSSYEQYFGPGTRLTVT.

The J gene is TRBJ1-4, the V gene TRBV10-2; D remains ambiguous. Germline CDR1 reads WSHSY; CDR2 reads SAAADI. The CDR3 extends over 12 amino acids. With 3 bases removed from V and 3 bases from J, the gap between germline ends came to 2 bases. CDR3 region: CASSEANEKLFF. DNA for the CDR3: TGCGCCAGCAGTGAAGCTAATGAAAAACTGTTTTTT.

The rearrangement links TRBV19 to TRBJ1-5, with D perhaps matching TRBD1 (6 bases). The V end was cut by 5 bases, the J end by 0 bases, with 8 bases between. CDR1 and CDR2 (germline): LNHDA, SQIVND (reference sequence). The CDR3 contains 14 residues. The CDR3 loop reads CASSVGHSNQPQHF. The CDR3 DNA follows: TGTGCCAGTAGTGTGGGACATAGCAATCAGCCCCAGCATTTT.

The rearrangement uses TRBV5-5 and TRBJ2-2; D not certain. This CDR3 has 13 amino acids. V dropped 2 bases and J dropped 5 bases, with 7 bases sitting between them. Per germline, CDR1 SGHKS and CDR2 YYEKEE (reference sequence). The CDR3, as DNA: TGTGCCAGCAGCTTTGAGCTAACCGGGGAGCTGTTTTTT. Translation gives CASSFELTGELFF.

V gene TRBV11-2 combines with J gene TRBJ1-6; D not resolved. The CDR3 contains 13 residues. Germline values: CDR1 SGHAT, CDR2 FQNNGV. The V end was cut by 1 base, the J end by 14 bases, with 12 bases between. The chain's CDR3 is CASSLVTPPTLHF. The CDR3 DNA is TGTGCCAGCAGCTTAGTTACCCCCCCCACCCTCCACTTT.

V gene TRBV5-1 combines with J gene TRBJ1-2; tentatively, D is TRBD1 (5 bases). The CDR3 is 16 amino acids. V was pared by 4 bases and J by 3 bases, with 19 bases between. Germline assignment: CDR1 SGHRS and CDR2 YFSETQ. The DNA for the CDR3 is TGCGCCAGCAGCCTAGTCTTCTCGGGGGGAGACTATGGCTACACCTTC. Translated, it gives CASSLVFSGGDYGYTF.

The rearrangement joins TRBV6-5 to TRBJ2-3; D is uncertain. Trimming took off 8 bases at V and 4 bases at J, with 13 bases between the two ends. This CDR3 comprises 13 residues. Germline V CDR1 and CDR2: MNHEY, SVGAGI. CDR3 amino acids: CASDSPPADTQYF. The CDR3 nucleotides read TGTGCCAGCGACTCTCCCCCGGCAGATACGCAGTATTTT.

The chain recombines TRBV19 with TRBJ2-3; 11 bases are shared with TRBD2. V dropped 5 bases and J dropped 2; count of bases not matched to a gene: 6. CDR1 and CDR2 from the germline V gene are LNHDA and SQIVND (reference sequence). This CDR3 region has 16 residues. CDR3 sequence (DNA): TGTGCCAGTAGTTTGGGACTAGCGGAAGTCACAGATACGCAGTATTTT. This encodes CASSLGLAEVTDTQYF.

V is TRBV5-1 and J is TRBJ1-3, with a tentative D call TRBD1 (5 bases). The CDR3 is 20 residues long. V shed 1 base and J shed 0 bases, with 23 bases lying between them. CDR1 is SGHRS, CDR2 YFSETQ, per germline. CDR3 nucleotides: TGCGCCAGCAGCTTGAGGGGATCCGCGCCCCACCTGAGCTCTGGAAACACCATATATTTT. Protein sequence: CASSLRGSAPHLSSGNTIYF.

This chain joins TRBV7-9 and TRBJ1-1; D is perhaps TRBD1 (6 bases). The CDR3 is 14 amino acids. Germline CDR1 SEHNR, CDR2 FQNEAQ (reference sequence). V lost 2 bases, J lost 2 bases, and 9 bases lay in between. The CDR3 region is CASSLQDSNTEAFF. DNA of the CDR3: TGTGCCAGCAGCTTACAGGACAGTAACACTGAAGCTTTCTTT.

V is TRBV9 and J is TRBJ1-1; D possibly corresponds to TRBD1 (6 bases). Germline V lookup: CDR1 SGDLS, CDR2 YYNGEE. This CDR3 comprises 13 residues. V was trimmed by 2 bases and J by 5 bases, leaving 10 bases between them. CDR3 sequence: CASSVKGGTEAFF. The CDR3 DNA reads as TGTGCCAGCAGCGTTAAGGGGGGAACTGAAGCTTTCTTT.

The chain recombines TRBV12-3 or TRBV12-4 with TRBJ2-5; the D is unclear. V was pared by 1 base and J by 3 bases, with 6 bases between. The CDR3 contains 13 residues. CDR3 nucleotide sequence: TGTGCCAGCAGTTTAGGGATGGAAGAGACCCAGTACTTC. It translates to CASSLGMEETQYF.

J is TRBJ2-1 and V is TRBV11-2, with 10 nucleotides matching TRBD2. The CDR3 totals 17 residues. V lost 5 bases and J lost 6; bases outside the gene matches: 13. CDR1 SGHAT and CDR2 FQNNGV come from the germline V gene. The CDR3 region has the DNA TGTGCCAGCAGCCCGGGAGCTAGCGGGAGTAATTTCAATGAGCAGTTCTTC. This encodes CASSPGASGSNFNEQFF.

The rearrangement uses TRBV29-1 and TRBJ1-1; TRBD1 aligns across 8 bases. This CDR3 has 14 residues. Germline V gene sequence: CDR1 SQVTM, CDR2 ANQGSEA. V dropped 3 bases and J dropped 0; count of bases not matched to a gene: 3. Written as DNA, the CDR3 is TGCAGCGTTGACCTGACAGGGGTGAACACTGAAGCTTTCTTT. This encodes CSVDLTGVNTEAFF.

The rearrangement uses TRBV3-1 (or the pseudogene TRBV3-2) and TRBJ2-3; D ambiguous. The CDR3 consists of 17 residues. V was trimmed by 0 bases and J by 6 bases, leaving 19 bases between them. Germline-derived CDR1 and CDR2 are LGHDT and YNNKEL (reference sequence). The CDR3 nucleotides are TGTGCCAGCAGCCAAGATTTGGGCGGAGATACGAAGGATACGCAGTATTTT. As protein: CASSQDLGGDTKDTQYF.

V usage is TRBV30 and J usage is TRBJ2-2, with D possibly TRBD1 on 6 matching bases. V was shortened by 0 bases and J by 7 bases, with 12 bases between the two germline ends. The CDR3 spans 14 residues. Looked up from germline, CDR1 is GTSNPN and CDR2 is SVGIG (reference sequence). This CDR3 is CAWSVLQGNGELFF. CDR3 coding DNA: TGTGCCTGGAGTGTACTACAGGGAAACGGGGAGCTGTTTTTT. The complete variable domain, with remaining parts taken from reference TRBV30 and TRBJ2-2, reads SQTIHQWPATLVQPVGSPLSLECTVEGTSNPNLYWYRQAAGRGLQLLFYSVGIGQISSEVPQNLSASRPQDRQFILSSKKLLLSDSGFYLCAWSVLQGNGELFFGEGSRLTVL.

V usage is TRBV10-2 and J usage is TRBJ1-1, with a possible D match to TRBD1 (5 bases). V was trimmed by 3 bases and J by 8 bases, leaving 13 bases between them. Germline CDR1 WSHSY, CDR2 SAAADI. This CDR3 comprises 13 residues. The DNA for the CDR3 is TGCGCCAGCAGTGATGCCGGGACTAAGGAAGCTTTCTTT. Its translation: CASSDAGTKEAFF.